The rows below give T cell receptor beta chains drawn from one sample of a study of blood T cell repertoires in COVID-19. The protocol was immunoSEQ multiplex PCR, while the TCRdb copy is restricted to in-frame clones and leaves out a portion. The sample includes about 340,000 clones, about 89% of them seen just once. Material for sequencing was peripheral blood. The receptors shown here come from a woman aged 50 to 65 with COVID-19, enrolled during active disease. Both conserved end residues are part of each CDR3. The D gene is left open where the match is weak. For some rows the clone size is stated as once, few or many, or as a class when expanded; others skip it.

size,D,J,V,DNA,CDR3
NA,NA,TRBJ2-4,TRBV10-2,TGCGCCAGCAGGAGGTTCGGCAAAAACATTCAGTACTTC,CASRRFGKNIQYF
NA,TRBD1,TRBJ2-3,TRBV3-1/TRBV3-2,TGTGCCAGCAGCCAAGACAACAGGGGAGTAGGACGAGATACGCAGTATTTT,CASSQDNRGVGRDTQYF
NA,TRBD1,TRBJ1-1,TRBV10-2,TGCGCCAGCAGTGAGGGACAGGGGGAAGCTTTCTTT,CASSEGQGEAFF
NA,NA,TRBJ1-5,TRBV15,TGTGCCACCAGCAGAGACAGGGGAGTGGGACAGCCCCAGCATTTT,CATSRDRGVGQPQHF
NA,TRBD1,TRBJ1-5,TRBV4-2,TGTGCCAGCAGCCTCGGGACAGGAAATAATCAGCCCCAGCATTTT,CASSLGTGNNQPQHF
NA,TRBD1,TRBJ1-1,TRBV30,TGTGCCTGGAGTGTACAGGGGGCTGGGTGGAACACTGAAGCTTTCTTT,CAWSVQGAGWNTEAFF
NA,NA,TRBJ2-1,TRBV7-6,TGTGCCAGCAGCTTAGCGCGTTACGGGCCGGGATCCTACAATGAGCAGTTCTTC,CASSLARYGPGSYNEQFF
NA,TRBD1,TRBJ2-2,TRBV28,TGTGCCAGCAGTTTATGGGGCGGACAGGGAGCCGGGGAGCTGTTTTTT,CASSLWGGQGAGELFF
NA,NA,TRBJ2-3,TRBV6-2/TRBV6-3,TGTGCCAGCAGCCCCACAGAAGATACGCAGTATTTT,CASSPTEDTQYF
NA,TRBD1,TRBJ2-2,TRBV5-6,TGTGCCAGCAGCAAGCGCTTGACAGGGATTGCCACCGGGGAGCTGTTTTTT,CASSKRLTGIATGELFF
NA,NA,TRBJ2-7,TRBV7-2,TGTGCCAGCAGCTTAGGACACCAATCCTACGAGCAGTACTTC,CASSLGHQSYEQYF
NA,TRBD2,TRBJ2-4,TRBV3-1/TRBV3-2,TGTGCCAGCAGCCACTCAGCGATAGCGGGAGGGAACGTCAAAAACATTCAGTACTTC,CASSHSAIAGGNVKNIQYF
NA,NA,TRBJ2-1,TRBV27,TGTGCCAGCACCGGAGGGTCCTACAATGAGCAGTTCTTC,CASTGGSYNEQFF
NA,NA,TRBJ2-1,TRBV12-5,TGTGCTAGTGGTCAGGGTACTACCTACAATGAGCAGTTCTTC,CASGQGTTYNEQFF
NA,NA,TRBJ2-5,TRBV18,TGTGCCAGCTCATATACAGGGCAAAGGGAGACCCAGTACTTC,CASSYTGQRETQYF
NA,NA,TRBJ2-5,TRBV27,TGTGCCAGCAGAAAGTTGTCGGAGGTTGAGACCCAGTACTTC,CASRKLSEVETQYF
NA,TRBD1,TRBJ1-2,TRBV20-1,TGCAGTGCTAGTGGGGACAGGTTAAACTATGGCTACACCTTC,CSASGDRLNYGYTF
NA,TRBD1,TRBJ2-1,TRBV6-5,TGTGCCAGCAGTTACGCGGCTACAGGGGGCCATGAGCAGTTCTTC,CASSYAATGGHEQFF
NA,TRBD2,TRBJ2-7,TRBV6-5,TGTGCCAGCAGTTCCAGACTAGCGGGAGGGTTCGAGCAGTACTTC,CASSSRLAGGFEQYF
NA,TRBD2,TRBJ2-2,TRBV5-1,TGCGCCAGCAATCGGGGGGGCGCAGGGACTAGCGGGAGACCGATTTCGACCGGGGAGCTGTTTTTT,CASNRGGAGTSGRPISTGELFF
NA,NA,TRBJ1-5,TRBV2,TGTGCTAGCAGCGGCCAGGGTATTGGCAATCAGCCCCAGCATTTT,CASSGQGIGNQPQHF
NA,TRBD2,TRBJ2-1,TRBV5-1,TGCGCCAGCAGATCAAGCGGGAGGCCATACAATGAGCAGTTCTTC,CASRSSGRPYNEQFF
NA,TRBD1,TRBJ1-2,TRBV5-6,TGTGCCAGCAGACCGGGACAGGGACATGGCTACACCTTC,CASRPGQGHGYTF
NA,TRBD1,TRBJ1-2,TRBV15,TGTGCCACCAGGCATTATGGACAGGCACCCGCCTCAAAGTATGGCTACACCTTC,CATRHYGQAPASKYGYTF
NA,TRBD1,TRBJ2-1,TRBV2,TGTGCCAGCACCAAAACCGCCGGGACAGCTAACAATGAGCAGTTCTTC,CASTKTAGTANNEQFF
few,TRBD1,TRBJ2-1,TRBV24-1,TGTGCCACCAGTGATTTGGGGACAGGGCGCTACAATGAGCAGTTCTTC,CATSDLGTGRYNEQFF